The 11 T cell receptor beta chains given below trace back to one sample, sequenced in a study of T cell responses to AZD1222 COVID-19 vaccine. TCRdb keeps only in-frame clones here, not all; method: immunoSEQ multiplex PCR. The data hold about 180,000 clones, with around 90% observed a single time. Material: peripheral blood, obtained on day 0 of AZD1222 vaccination. All receptors derive from an adult in good health.

The CDR3 DNA is TGTGCCAGTAGCCCGGACAGGGGAGCAGCTTTCTTT. Protein product: CASSPDRGAAFF. The chain uses TRBV19 and TRBJ1-1; TRBD1 aligns across 9 bases. CDR3 length equals 12 residues. The germline V gene encodes CDR1 LNHDA and CDR2 SQIVND (reference sequence). The V segment lost 6 bases and the J segment 10 bases; nucleotides outside the gene matches: 6.

In this sample, this clone turned up once. This chain joins TRBV7-2 and TRBJ2-1, with 9 bases matching TRBD1. Unmatched junction bases numbered 10, after V lost 5 bases and J lost 8 bases. This CDR3 has 15 amino acids. Germline CDR1 SGHTA, CDR2 FQGNSA. CDR3 sequence (DNA): TGTGCCAGCAGCGCCTCGGGACAGGGAGTCCATGAGCAGTTCTTC. Translating it yields CASSASGQGVHEQFF. Drawing the rest from reference TRBV7-2 and TRBJ2-1, the complete variable domain is GAGVSQSPSNKVTEKGKDVELRCDPISGHTALYWYRQSLGQGLEFLIYFQGNSAPDKSGLPSDRFSAERTGGSVSTLTIQRTQQEDSAVYLCASSASGQGVHEQFFGPGTRLTVL.

The chain uses TRBV11-3 and TRBJ1-1, with a tentative D call TRBD1 (5 bases). V lost 8 bases and J lost 1, with 11 bases in between. Looked up from germline, CDR1 is SGHNT and CDR2 is YENEEA. This CDR3 region has 13 residues. CDR3 in amino acids: CASSGTENTEAFF. CDR3 sequence (DNA): TGTGCCAGCTCGGGGACTGAGAACACTGAAGCTTTCTTT.

The chain couples TRBV7-9 to TRBJ1-2; possible D gene TRBD1, 5 bases. With 3 bases removed from V and 6 bases from J, the gap between germline ends came to 14 bases. The CDR3 length is 14 residues. The germline CDR1 and CDR2 sequences are SEHNR and FQNEAQ (reference sequence). DNA for the CDR3: TGTGCCAGCAGCTTCATCACAGGCGGCCATGGCTACACCTTC. This sequence encodes CASSFITGGHGYTF. Together with reference TRBV7-9 and TRBJ1-2, the CDR3 gives the full variable domain: DTGVSQNPRHKITKRGQNVTFRCDPISEHNRLYWYRQTLGQGPEFLTYFQNEAQLEKSRLLSDRFSAERPKGSFSTLEIQRTEQGDSAMYLCASSFITGGHGYTFGSGTRLTVV.

The J gene is TRBJ2-7, the V gene TRBV13; 10 bases are shared with TRBD1. This CDR3 contains 15 residues. With V trimmed by 5 bases and J by 7 bases, 11 bases remained unmatched. Germline assignment: CDR1 PRHDT and CDR2 FYEKMQ (reference sequence). CDR3 DNA sequence: TGTGCCAGCAGCATCGACAGGGGGCAAACGGGGGAGCAGTACTTC. It encodes CASSIDRGQTGEQYF.

The V call is TRBV9, the J call TRBJ1-5; no clear D. V was clipped by 3 bases and J by 3 bases, with 10 bases between them. CDR3 length equals 14 residues. Germline V gene lookup returns CDR1 SGDLS and CDR2 YYNGEE. Here the CDR3 reads CASSAAGSNQPQHF. CDR3 bases: TGTGCCAGCAGCGCCGCGGGATCCAATCAGCCCCAGCATTTT.

This chain uses TRBV19 with TRBJ2-1, with 10 nucleotides matching TRBD2. CDR3 length equals 14 residues. With V trimmed by 6 bases and J by 10 bases, 9 bases remained unmatched. Germline loops: CDR1 LNHDA, CDR2 SQIVND (reference sequence). CDR3 DNA: TGTGCCAGTAGCGAGCTAGCGGGGGTAAGAGAGCAGTTCTTC. Amino acids: CASSELAGVREQFF.

This chain uses TRBV9 with TRBJ1-6; a weak D match, TRBD1 (5 bases). The V end was cut by 0 bases, the J end by 11 bases, with 12 bases between. The germline V gene encodes CDR1 SGDLS and CDR2 YYNGEE. CDR3 length: 14 amino acids. CDR3 sequence (DNA): TGTGCCAGCAGCGTAGAAGGGGCCCTAGCACCCCTCCACTTT. It codes for CASSVEGALAPLHF.

This clone came up once. This chain links TRBV6-5 with TRBJ2-3; D is unclear. Trimming took off 5 bases at V and 5 bases at J, with 14 bases between the two ends. The CDR3 spans 14 residues. The V gene's germline CDR1 is MNHEY and CDR2 SVGAGI. CDR3 in amino acids: CASSIRIPGDTQYF. The CDR3 nucleotides are TGTGCCAGCAGTATCAGAATACCAGGAGATACGCAGTATTTT.

This rearrangement joins TRBV19 to TRBJ1-1; D unresolved. The CDR3 contains 13 residues. The germline V gene has CDR1 LNHDA and CDR2 SQIVND (reference sequence). V was clipped by 6 bases and J by 4 bases, with 12 bases between them. The CDR3 sequence is CASRDYRGTEAFF. The CDR3 DNA follows: TGTGCCAGTAGGGACTACCGCGGCACTGAAGCTTTCTTT.

This chain uses TRBV6-5 with TRBJ1-2; D is undetermined. Trimming pared 0 bases from V and 6 bases from J, leaving 14 bases between. The CDR3 has 15 amino acids. Germline V lookup: CDR1 MNHEY, CDR2 SVGAGI. In nucleotides, the CDR3 is TGTGCCAGCAGTTACTCGAATTGGCAGGTAGATGGCTACACCTTC. Translated, it gives CASSYSNWQVDGYTF.